This T cell receptor (beta chain) was documented in a study of cytomegalovirus exposure and HLA in healthy donors. Notes on the study in general: The authors later found most CMV-associated TCR beta chains appeared HLA-restricted. Some segments of the V type, notably TRBV6-2 and TRBV6-3, were excluded as indistinguishable.

The PCR contained 60 Vbeta and 13 Jbeta primers. Repertoires were generated with immunoSEQ multiplex PCR, while TCRdb's copy carries only in-frame clones and drops some. The sample has over 150,000 clones; roughly 80% are singletons. This clone appeared a single time. Its antigen is unidentified. The germline gives CDR1 SQVTM, CDR2 ANQGSEA. The CDR3 extends over 14 amino acids. V lost 6 bases to trimming and J lost 0 bases; unmatched junction nucleotides: 1. V and J are TRBV29-1 and TRBJ2-6; 8 bases are shared with TRBD1. This TCR was sampled from a young man in good health and CMV-seropositive. The specimen sequenced was PBMCs. The CDR3 loop reads CSVGQGSGANVLTF. The CDR3 nucleotides read TGCAGCGTCGGACAGGGCTCTGGGGCCAACGTCCTGACTTTC.